The 18 T cell receptor beta chains in this list originate from one sample, sequenced in a study of T cell responses to AZD1222 COVID-19 vaccine. Sequencing was performed with immunoSEQ multiplex PCR; in TCRdb, only in-frame clones are kept and a portion is missing. The sample has under 25,000 clones; roughly 83% are singletons. The input for sequencing was peripheral blood, taken 28 days after the second AZD1222 dose. The receptors originated from an adult who received the AZD1222 COVID-19 vaccine.

The chain carries TRBV5-1 and TRBJ2-5; TRBD1 aligns across 8 bases. J gave up 0 bases and V 3 bases, and 4 bases lay outside the gene matches. The germline V gene encodes CDR1 SGHRS and CDR2 YFSETQ. The CDR3 has 15 residues. DNA of the CDR3: TGCGCCAGCAGCTCTCGGACAGGGAACCAAGAGACCCAGTACTTC. Translation gives CASSSRTGNQETQYF.

This chain uses TRBV30 with TRBJ2-1; no firm D call. The CDR3 is 12 residues long. Germline CDR1 GTSNPN, CDR2 SVGIG (reference sequence). Trimming removed 5 bases from V and 8 bases from J, with 13 bases in between. CDR3 nucleotide sequence: TGTGCCTGGGATAGGAACAGAGATGAGCAGTTCTTC. Residues: CAWDRNRDEQFF.

This chain links TRBV6-5 with TRBJ2-2; 11 bases agree with TRBD2. The CDR3 spans 16 residues. V lost 4 bases and J lost 8; bases outside the gene matches: 9. The germline CDR1 and CDR2 sequences are MNHEY and SVGAGI. The CDR3 DNA sequence: TGTGCCAGCAGTTCGCGGACTAGCGGGCGATGGGGGGAGCTGTTTTTT. It translates to CASSSRTSGRWGELFF.

The chain employs TRBV5-5 and TRBJ2-3; D ambiguous. Germline V lookup: CDR1 SGHKS, CDR2 YYEKEE (reference sequence). The CDR3 sequence is 13 residues long. Deletions cut 1 base from V and 4 bases from J, with 7 bases between. The CDR3 bases are TGTGCCAGCAGCTTGCAGGTAGCAGATACGCAGTATTTT. Its protein product is CASSLQVADTQYF.

This clone occurred once. The gene calls are TRBV2 and TRBJ1-4; 12 bases align to TRBD1. Germline CDR1 and CDR2: SNHLY and FYNNEI. There are 14 residues in the CDR3. V lost 8 bases and J lost 5; bases outside the gene matches: 3. CDR3 sequence: CASWDRGLNEKLFF. As DNA, the CDR3 is TGTGCCAGCTGGGACAGGGGGCTGAATGAAAAACTGTTTTTT.

The rearrangement uses TRBV7-2 and TRBJ1-3; the D gene is possibly TRBD1 (5 bases). Per the germline V gene, CDR1 is SGHTA and CDR2 is FQGNSA. The CDR3 totals 14 residues. V was trimmed by 1 base and J by 4 bases, leaving 8 bases between them. The CDR3 is CASSLVREGNTIYF. CDR3 DNA sequence: TGTGCCAGCAGCTTAGTCAGGGAAGGAAACACCATATATTTT.

V is TRBV3-1 (or the pseudogene TRBV3-2) and J is TRBJ2-3, with 7 bases lining up with TRBD1. The germline gives CDR1 LGHDT, CDR2 YNNKEL (reference sequence). After removal of 4 bases from V and 0 bases from J, the junction contained 7 bases not matched to a gene. This CDR3 is 16 amino acids long. The CDR3: CASSRRGQKSTDTQYF. The CDR3, as DNA: TGTGCCAGCAGCCGTCGGGGACAGAAAAGCACAGATACGCAGTATTTT.

The chain has TRBV27 and TRBJ2-4; no definite D call. Deletions cut 0 bases from V and 3 bases from J, with 9 bases between. There are 15 residues in the CDR3. CDR1 MNHEY and CDR2 SMNVEV come from the germline V gene (reference sequence). CDR3 loop: CASSLSATFKNIQYF. The DNA for the CDR3 is TGTGCCAGCAGTTTATCGGCCACTTTCAAAAACATTCAGTACTTC.

This clone was recorded a few times. The CDR3 sequence: CASSSPGSDSPLHF. Here the CDR3 DNA reads TGTGCCAGCAGTTCCCCAGGGTCGGATTCACCCCTCCACTTT. The chain joins TRBV28 to TRBJ1-6, with D perhaps TRBD1 (5 bases). V gave up 4 bases and J gave up 8 bases, with 12 bases separating them. The V gene's germline CDR1 is MDHEN and CDR2 SYDVKM. This CDR3 has 14 residues.

J is TRBJ1-1 and V is TRBV7-8; no reliable D call. Germline CDR1 is SGHVS and CDR2 is FQNEAQ. CDR3 length equals 13 residues. V was cut by 5 bases and J by 4 bases, with 11 bases left in between. DNA of the CDR3: TGTGCCAGCAGCAGTACTCAGACCACTGAAGCTTTCTTT. It yields the protein CASSSTQTTEAFF.

This clone was picked up one time. This chain uses TRBV3-1 (or the pseudogene TRBV3-2) with TRBJ2-7; D uncertain. The V gene's germline CDR1 is LGHDT and CDR2 YNNKEL (reference sequence). CDR3 size: 14 residues. V was shortened by 0 bases and J by 1 base, with 7 bases between the two germline ends. In DNA, the CDR3 is TGTGCCAGCAGCCAAGATTCGGAATCCTACGAGCAGTACTTC. This codes for CASSQDSESYEQYF.

This clone was detected only once. The chain couples TRBV6-5 to TRBJ1-5; 8 nucleotides align to TRBD1. The ends lost 6 bases at V and 7 bases at J; junction bases unmatched: 5. The length of the CDR3 is 13 residues. Per germline, CDR1 MNHEY and CDR2 SVGAGI. The CDR3: CASSDQGAQPQHF. CDR3 in DNA: TGTGCCAGCAGCGACCAGGGGGCCCAGCCCCAGCATTTT.

The chain uses TRBV11-3 and TRBJ2-1, with D possibly TRBD2 on 5 matching bases. The V end lost 7 bases, the J end lost 9 bases, and 16 bases lay between the germline ends. The CDR3 sequence is 13 residues long. CDR1 is SGHNT and CDR2 is YENEEA in the germline V gene. CDR3 protein: CASTLPTRGEQFF. CDR3 nucleotides: TGTGCCAGCACCCTCCCCACTAGAGGTGAGCAGTTCTTC.

This rearrangement joins TRBV7-7 to TRBJ2-1; 7 bases fit TRBD2. The V gene's germline CDR1 is SSHAT and CDR2 FNYEAQ (reference sequence). V lost 10 bases to trimming and J lost 8 bases; unmatched junction nucleotides: 11. The CDR3 sequence is 13 residues long. The CDR3 spells CAIGRGSNYEQFF. CDR3 bases: TGTGCCATCGGACGCGGGAGCAACTATGAGCAGTTCTTC.

The genes are TRBV4-1 and TRBJ1-2; a possible D gene is TRBD1 (5 bases). There are 16 residues in the CDR3. CDR1 is MGHRA and CDR2 is YSYEKL in the germline V gene. Trimming stripped 3 bases from V and 0 bases from J, with 14 bases between. The CDR3 coding sequence is TGCGCCAGCAGCCAGGTCCAGGGCTTTACTAACTATGGCTACACCTTC. The encoded protein is CASSQVQGFTNYGYTF.

This clone is deemed medium-sized. This chain uses TRBV7-2 with TRBJ2-7, with 12 positions matching TRBD2. Germline assignment: CDR1 SGHTA and CDR2 FQGNSA. The CDR3 runs to 14 residues. V lost 7 bases and J lost 7; bases outside the gene matches: 8. The CDR3 loop is CASTLAGGPGEQYF. The CDR3 DNA reads TGTGCCAGCACCCTAGCGGGAGGGCCTGGAGAGCAGTACTTC.

Only a few counts were recorded for this clone. The genes are TRBV3-1 (or the pseudogene TRBV3-2) and TRBJ2-7, with D hard to call. CDR3 size: 13 residues. Trimming took off 0 bases at V and 3 bases at J, with 6 bases between the two ends. CDR1 LGHDT and CDR2 YNNKEL come from the germline V gene (reference sequence). CDR3 in DNA: TGTGCCAGCAGCCAAGATAGCATCTACGAGCAGTACTTC. This sequence encodes CASSQDSIYEQYF.

This clone is classed as medium-sized. This chain joins TRBV10-3 and TRBJ1-5; D remains ambiguous. This CDR3 spans 14 amino acids. Germline loops: CDR1 ENHRY, CDR2 SYGVKD. Between the trimmed V and J ends, which lost 2 bases and 3 bases, there was a span of 8 bases. This CDR3 reads CAISEAGTNQPQHF. As DNA, the CDR3 is TGTGCCATCAGTGAGGCCGGTACCAATCAGCCCCAGCATTTT.